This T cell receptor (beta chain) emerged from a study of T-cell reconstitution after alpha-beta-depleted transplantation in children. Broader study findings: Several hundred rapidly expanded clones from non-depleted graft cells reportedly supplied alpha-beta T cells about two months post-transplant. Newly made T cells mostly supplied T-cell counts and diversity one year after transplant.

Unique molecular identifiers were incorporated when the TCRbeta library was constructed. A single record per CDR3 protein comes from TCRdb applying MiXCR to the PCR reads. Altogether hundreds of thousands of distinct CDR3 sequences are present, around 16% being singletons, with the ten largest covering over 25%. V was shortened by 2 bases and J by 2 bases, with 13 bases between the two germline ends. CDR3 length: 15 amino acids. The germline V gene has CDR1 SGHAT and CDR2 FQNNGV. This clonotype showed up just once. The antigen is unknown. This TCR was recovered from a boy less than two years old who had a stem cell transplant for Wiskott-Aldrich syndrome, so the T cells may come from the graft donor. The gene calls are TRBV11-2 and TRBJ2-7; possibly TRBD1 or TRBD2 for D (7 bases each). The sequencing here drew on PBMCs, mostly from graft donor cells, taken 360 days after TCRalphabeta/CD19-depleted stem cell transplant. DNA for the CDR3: TGTGCCAGCAGCTTAAGGGGGCGGGGGACCTACGAGCAGTACTTC. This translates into CASSLRGRGTYEQYF. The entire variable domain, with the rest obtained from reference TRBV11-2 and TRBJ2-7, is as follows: EAGVAQSPRYKIIEKRQSVAFWCNPISGHATLYWYQQILGQGPKLLIQFQNNGVVDDSQLPKDRFSAERLKGVDSTLKIQPAKLEDSAVYLCASSLRGRGTYEQYFGPGTRLTVT.